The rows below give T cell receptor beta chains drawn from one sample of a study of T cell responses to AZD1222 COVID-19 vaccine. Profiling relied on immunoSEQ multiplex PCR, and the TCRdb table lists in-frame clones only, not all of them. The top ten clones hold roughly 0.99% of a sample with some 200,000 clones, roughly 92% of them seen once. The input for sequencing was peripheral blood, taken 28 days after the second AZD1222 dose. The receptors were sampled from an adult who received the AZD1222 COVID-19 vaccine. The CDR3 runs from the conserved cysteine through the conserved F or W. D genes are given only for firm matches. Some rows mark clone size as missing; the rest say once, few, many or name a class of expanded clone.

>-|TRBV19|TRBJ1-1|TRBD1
CASRDRGWNTEAFF
TGTGCCAGTAGGGACAGGGGATGGAACACTGAAGCTTTCTTT
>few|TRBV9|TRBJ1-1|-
CASSGLQGNTEAFF
TGTGCCAGCAGCGGTCTACAGGGGAACACTGAAGCTTTCTTT
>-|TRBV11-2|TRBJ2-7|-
CASSLSLSLSYEQYF
TGTGCCAGCAGCTTATCACTCTCCCTCTCCTACGAGCAGTACTTC
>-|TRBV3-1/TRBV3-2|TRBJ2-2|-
CASSQDGQINTGELFF
TGTGCCAGCAGCCAAGATGGACAGATTAACACCGGGGAGCTGTTTTTT
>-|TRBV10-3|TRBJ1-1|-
CAISDGGTTEAFF
TGTGCCATCAGTGATGGGGGGACAACTGAAGCTTTCTTT
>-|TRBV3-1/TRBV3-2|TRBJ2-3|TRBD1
CASSRPTGKSTDTQYF
TGTGCCAGCAGCCGACCGACAGGGAAGAGCACAGATACGCAGTATTTT
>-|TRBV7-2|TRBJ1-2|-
CASSFYSNYGYTF
TGTGCCAGCAGCTTCTACAGTAACTATGGCTACACCTTC
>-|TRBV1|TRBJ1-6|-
CTSSRGTGRASPLHF
TGCACCAGCAGCCGAGGAACAGGCCGTGCTTCACCCCTCCACTTT
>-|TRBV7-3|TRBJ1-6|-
CASSFNSYNSPLHF
TGTGCCAGCAGCTTCAACTCCTATAATTCACCCCTCCACTTT
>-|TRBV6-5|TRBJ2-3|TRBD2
CAIKRGPSTDTQYF
TGTGCCATAAAGCGGGGGCCTAGCACAGATACGCAGTATTTT
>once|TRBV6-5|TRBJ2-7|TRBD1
CASSFRDRGPYEQYF
TGTGCCAGCAGCTTCCGGGACAGGGGGCCGTACGAGCAGTACTTC
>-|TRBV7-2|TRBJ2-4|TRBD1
CASSEAGTGGKNIQYF
TGTGCCAGCAGCGAAGCCGGGACAGGGGGGAAAAACATTCAGTACTTC
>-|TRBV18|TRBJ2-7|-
CASSPRASVTYEQYF
TGTGCCAGCTCACCTCGGGCTAGCGTCACCTACGAGCAGTACTTC
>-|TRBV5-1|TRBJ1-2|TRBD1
CASSQGTGEYGYTF
TGCGCCAGCAGCCAGGGGACAGGGGAATATGGCTACACCTTC
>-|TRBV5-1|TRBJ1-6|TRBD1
CASSQRGPLSNSPLHF
TGCGCCAGCAGCCAAAGGGGGCCCCTATCGAATTCACCCCTCCACTTT
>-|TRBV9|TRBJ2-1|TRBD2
CASSEGLAGGTYNEQFF
TGTGCCAGCAGCGAGGGACTAGCGGGGGGGACCTACAATGAGCAGTTCTTC
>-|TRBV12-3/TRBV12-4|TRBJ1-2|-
CASSLTGPLLTF
TGTGCCAGCAGCCTAACGGGACCCCTCCTTACCTTC
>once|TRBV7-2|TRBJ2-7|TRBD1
CASSVRQGANEQYF
TGTGCCAGCAGCGTCAGACAGGGGGCAAACGAGCAGTACTTC
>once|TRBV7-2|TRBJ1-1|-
CASSYSYTEAFF
TGTGCCAGCAGCTACTCTTACACTGAAGCTTTCTTT
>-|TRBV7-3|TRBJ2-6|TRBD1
CASSARQGAAGANVLTF
TGTGCCAGCAGCGCTCGACAGGGGGCGGCTGGGGCCAACGTCCTGACTTTC
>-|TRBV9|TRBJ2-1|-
CASSVRYLNEQFF
TGTGCCAGCAGCGTAAGGTACCTCAATGAGCAGTTCTTC
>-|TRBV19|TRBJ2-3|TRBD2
CASSPGLAGGSSAADTQYF
TGTGCCAGTAGTCCGGGACTAGCGGGGGGAAGTTCGGCCGCAGATACGCAGTATTTT
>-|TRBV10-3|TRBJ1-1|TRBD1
CAIRGGQLNTEAFF
TGTGCCATCAGGGGGGGACAGCTGAACACTGAAGCTTTCTTT
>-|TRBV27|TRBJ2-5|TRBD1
CASSLSGTGEATQYF
TGTGCCAGCAGTTTATCCGGGACAGGGGAAGCGACCCAGTACTTC
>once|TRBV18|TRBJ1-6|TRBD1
CASSRGLDSPLHF
TGTGCCAGCTCTAGGGGGCTGGATTCACCCCTCCACTTT
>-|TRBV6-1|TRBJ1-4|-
CASSEIWNEKLFF
TGTGCCAGCAGTGAAATCTGGAATGAAAAACTGTTTTTT
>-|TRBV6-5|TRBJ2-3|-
CASSQRPVPQYF
TGTGCCAGCAGCCAAAGGCCTGTCCCGCAGTATTTT
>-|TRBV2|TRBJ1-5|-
CASSEFAGPQPQHF
TGTGCCAGCAGTGAATTCGCAGGGCCTCAGCCCCAGCATTTT
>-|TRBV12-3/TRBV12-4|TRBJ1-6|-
CASSNRVESPLHF
TGTGCCAGCAGTAACAGGGTTGAGTCACCCCTCCACTTT
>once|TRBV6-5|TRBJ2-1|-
CASSYSEEEQFF
TGTGCCAGCAGTTACTCGGAGGAAGAGCAGTTCTTC
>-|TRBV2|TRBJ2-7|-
CASSGAYEQYF
TGTGCCAGCAGTGGAGCCTACGAGCAGTACTTC
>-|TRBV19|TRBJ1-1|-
CATGGVVRNTEAFF
TGTGCCACGGGAGGGGTAGTTCGGAACACTGAAGCTTTCTTT
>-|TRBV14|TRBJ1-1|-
CASSQDMNTEAFF
TGTGCCAGCAGCCAAGATATGAACACTGAAGCTTTCTTT
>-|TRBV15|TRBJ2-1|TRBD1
CATSRVWDRVNEQFF
TGTGCCACCAGCAGAGTGTGGGACAGGGTCAATGAGCAGTTCTTC
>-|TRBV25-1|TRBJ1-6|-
CASSENLGYNSPLHF
TGTGCCAGCAGTGAAAATTTAGGTTATAATTCACCCCTCCACTTT
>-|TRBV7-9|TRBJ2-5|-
CASSFQGTQYF
TGTGCCAGCAGCTTCCAGGGGACCCAGTACTTC
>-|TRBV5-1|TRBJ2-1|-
CASSSGYNEQFF
TGCGCCAGCAGCTCGGGTTACAATGAGCAGTTCTTC
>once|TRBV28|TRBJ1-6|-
CASRLGESYNSPLHF
TGTGCCAGCAGACTCGGGGAGTCCTATAATTCACCCCTCCACTTT
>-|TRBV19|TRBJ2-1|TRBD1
CATRQRDRGYNEQFF
TGTGCCACTAGGCAGCGGGACAGGGGATACAATGAGCAGTTCTTC
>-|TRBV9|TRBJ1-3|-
CASRGRDETGNTIYF
TGTGCCAGCAGAGGACGGGACGAAACGGGAAACACCATATATTTT
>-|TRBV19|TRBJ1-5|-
CASSIDPVSRQPQHF
TGTGCCAGTAGTATAGATCCAGTGTCCCGTCAGCCCCAGCATTTT
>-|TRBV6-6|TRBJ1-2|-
CASSYSGGDPVYGYTF
TGTGCCAGCAGTTACTCAGGTGGGGATCCCGTCTATGGCTACACCTTC
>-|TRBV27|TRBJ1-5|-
CASRPRRGQPQHF
TGTGCCAGCAGGCCCCGCAGGGGTCAGCCCCAGCATTTT
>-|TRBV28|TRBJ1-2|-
CASSSKVDGYTF
TGTGCCAGCAGTTCTAAGGTGGATGGCTACACCTTC
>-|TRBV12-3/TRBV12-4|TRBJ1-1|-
CASSFLLNTEAFF
TGTGCCAGCAGTTTCCTTTTGAACACTGAAGCTTTCTTT
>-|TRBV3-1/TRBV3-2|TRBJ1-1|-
CASSQPPENTEAFF
TGTGCCAGCAGCCAACCCCCAGAGAACACTGAAGCTTTCTTT
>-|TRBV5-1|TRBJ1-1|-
CASSLSWPGGMNTEAFF
TGCGCCAGCAGCTTGTCGTGGCCGGGGGGAATGAACACTGAAGCTTTCTTT
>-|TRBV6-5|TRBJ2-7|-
CASSRSSYEQYF
TGTGCCAGCAGCAGGAGCTCCTACGAGCAGTACTTC
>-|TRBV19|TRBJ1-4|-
CASKGNRAATNEKLFF
TGTGCCAGTAAGGGGAATCGAGCTGCAACTAATGAAAAACTGTTTTTT
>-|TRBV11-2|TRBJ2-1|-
CASSYSDPPYNEQFF
TGTGCCAGCAGTTATTCAGATCCCCCCTACAATGAGCAGTTCTTC
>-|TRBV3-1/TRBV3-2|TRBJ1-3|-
CASSQERGKGNTIYF
TGTGCCAGCAGCCAAGAACGTGGAAAAGGAAACACCATATATTTT